The 27 T cell receptor beta chains below were found in one sample sequenced in a study of metastatic and nonmetastatic thyroid tumors. All patients were untreated before thyroid surgery. TCRdb reprocessed the PCR reads using MiXCR. The table includes tens of thousands of clones, more than 20% detected once. The sequencing sample was made of blood. All receptors derive from a male donor with papillary thyroid cancer or a benign thyroid nodule (not recorded which). Some clones in this sample may be carry-over from other donors' samples.

By share, this clone ranks as medium-sized. The J gene is TRBJ1-2, the V gene TRBV6-2 or TRBV6-3, with D perhaps TRBD1 (5 bases). The V gene's germline CDR1 is MNHEY and CDR2 SVGEGT. Trimming removed 6 bases from V and 4 bases from J, with 12 bases in between. This CDR3 is built from 13 residues. CDR3 amino acids: CASRPTVSYGYTF. The CDR3 DNA is TGTGCCAGCAGACCGACAGTTTCCTATGGCTACACCTTC.

This clone rates as medium-sized (0.01 to 0.1%). The chain carries TRBV6-1 and TRBJ2-7; D is perhaps TRBD1 (6 bases). The V gene lost 0 bases and the J gene lost 4 bases, with 16 bases spanning the gap. This CDR3 spans 16 amino acids. The germline gives CDR1 MNHNS, CDR2 SASEGT. CDR3 loop: CASSEALGTGKYEQYF. In nucleotides, the CDR3 is TGTGCCAGCAGTGAAGCGCTCGGAACAGGGAAATACGAGCAGTACTTC.

With regard to this clone: A junction end diverges from the germline sequence, so it may reflect a read error. The chain joins TRBV9 to TRBJ2-1; maybe TRBD2 (6 bases). Germline assignment: CDR1 SGDLS and CDR2 YYNGEE. The CDR3 contains 16 residues. The CDR3 bases are TGTACCAGCAGCGTTAGCGGTGAAAGCTCCTACAATGAGCAGTTCTTC. This translates into CTSSVSGESSYNEQFF.

A few counts support this clone. The chain carries TRBV10-1 and TRBJ2-7; the D is unclear. The CDR3 runs 15 residues. Deletions cut 6 bases from V and 2 bases from J, with 17 bases between. The germline V gene has CDR1 WNHNN and CDR2 SYGVQD (reference sequence). As DNA, the CDR3 is TGCGCCAGCAGCCAAGGCGTGGGGTTGGCCTACGAGCAGTACTTC. Translated, it gives CASSQGVGLAYEQYF.

This clone was counted many times. The chain combines TRBV28 with TRBJ2-3; D is undetermined. CDR1 and CDR2 from the germline V gene are MDHEN and SYDVKM. This CDR3 has 15 residues. V was cut by 1 base and J by 6 bases, with 14 bases left in between. The CDR3 loop reads CASSLSPPRHDTQYF. The CDR3, as DNA: TGTGCCAGCAGTTTATCCCCCCCGCGACACGATACGCAGTATTTT.

The chain uses TRBV6-2 or TRBV6-3 and TRBJ2-6; D gene uncertain. The CDR3 has 19 residues. The germline CDR1 and CDR2 sequences are MNHEY and SVGEGT. V was cut by 2 bases and J by 0 bases, with 17 bases left in between. In nucleotides, the CDR3 is TGTGCCAGCAGTTACACGAGTAGTAGTTACATCTCTGGGGCCAACGTCCTGACTTTC. This sequence encodes CASSYTSSSYISGANVLTF.

This clone was picked up many times. This chain joins TRBV5-1 and TRBJ2-2; D perhaps matches TRBD2 (6 bases). Between the trimmed V and J ends, which lost 6 bases and 7 bases, there was a span of 13 bases. Germline V gives CDR1 SGHRS, CDR2 YFSETQ. CDR3 length equals 13 residues. CDR3 sequence: CASKAGPGGELFF. DNA of the CDR3: TGCGCCAGCAAAGCGGGCCCCGGCGGGGAGCTGTTTTTT.

This clone was recorded a few times. Here the CDR3 reads CASSLLGSGNTIYF. CDR3 DNA sequence: TGTGCCAGCAGTTTATTGGGCTCTGGAAACACCATATATTTT. The chain has TRBV28 and TRBJ1-3, with no clear D. Germline assignment: CDR1 MDHEN and CDR2 SYDVKM. The CDR3 consists of 14 residues. V was pared by 1 base and J by 0 bases, with 4 bases between.

This clone came up many times. One end of the junction is discordant with germline, which a read error may explain. The V call is TRBV10-3, the J call TRBJ2-3; D gene ambiguous. Germline V gives CDR1 ENHRY, CDR2 SYGVKD. This CDR3 has 13 residues. This chain's CDR3 is CAIRESSTDTQYF. The CDR3 DNA follows: TGTGCCATCAGGGAGTCCAGCACAGATACGCAGTATTTT.

The V gene is TRBV20-1, the J gene TRBJ1-2; D is uncertain. Germline assignment: CDR1 DFQATT and CDR2 SNEGSKA (reference sequence). V was cut by 5 bases and J by 4 bases, with 14 bases left in between. The CDR3 totals 13 residues. CDR3 sequence (DNA): TGCAGTGCTGACCCCGGACTTAGCTATGGCTACACCTTC. Residues: CSADPGLSYGYTF.

This clone was counted at least ten times. The V call is TRBV30, the J call TRBJ1-5; D is ambiguous. The CDR3 covers 14 residues. The V end lost 0 bases, the J end lost 0 bases, and 6 bases lay between the germline ends. The germline CDR1 and CDR2 sequences are GTSNPN and SVGIG (reference sequence). CDR3 residues: CAWSVGYSNQPQHF. The CDR3 DNA sequence: TGTGCCTGGAGTGTAGGTTATAGCAATCAGCCCCAGCATTTT.

V gene TRBV12-3 or TRBV12-4 combines with J gene TRBJ2-7, with TRBD2 matching over 13 bases. V was pared by 2 bases and J by 5 bases, with 3 bases of the junction left unmatched. The CDR3 totals 15 residues. The CDR3 region is CASSLPGLAGHEQYF. CDR3 sequence (DNA): TGTGCCAGCAGTTTACCGGGACTAGCGGGGCACGAGCAGTACTTC.

By share, this clone ranks as medium-sized. V and J are TRBV7-9 and TRBJ2-1; D not resolved. Germline values: CDR1 SEHNR, CDR2 FQNEAQ (reference sequence). V lost 5 bases and J lost 8, with 10 bases in between. CDR3 length: 12 amino acids. In DNA, the CDR3 is TGTGCCAGCAGCCCCCTAAGTCATGAGCAGTTCTTC. It codes for CASSPLSHEQFF.

This clone was counted at least ten times. A much larger clone sits a single nucleotide away, making a read error possible. This sample also contains other DNA sequences that code for the same CDR3. The chain combines TRBV12-3 or TRBV12-4 with TRBJ2-2; maybe TRBD2 (5 bases). V lost 2 bases and J lost 5, with 18 bases in between. The CDR3 consists of 17 residues. CDR3 residues: CASSLITREMNTGELFF. The CDR3 bases are TGTGCCAGCAGTTTAATTACGAGGGAAATGAATACCGGGGAGCTGTTTTTT.

The sample holds many counts of this clone. The sample contains more than one DNA sequence encoding this CDR3. CDR3 in amino acids: CASSLEGRGLTGELFF. CDR3 DNA sequence: TGCGCCAGCAGCTTGGAAGGCAGGGGGCTGACCGGGGAGCTGTTTTTT. The rearrangement links TRBV5-1 to TRBJ2-2; TRBD1 matches 8 bases. Germline values: CDR1 SGHRS, CDR2 YFSETQ. With 0 bases clipped from V and 5 bases from J, the junction kept 6 bases outside the gene matches. The CDR3 is 16 residues long. The whole variable domain, filled in from reference TRBV5-1 and TRBJ2-2, reads KAGVTQTPRYLIKTRGQQVTLSCSPISGHRSVSWYQQTPGQGLQFLFEYFSETQRNKGNFPGRFSGRQFSNSRSEMNVSTLELGDSALYLCASSLEGRGLTGELFFGEGSRLTVL.

Many counts were recorded for this clone. The V and J genes are TRBV29-1 and TRBJ2-2; TRBD1 aligns across 8 bases. The CDR3 sequence is 14 residues long. Germline CDR1 and CDR2: SQVTM and ANQGSEA. V trimming: 5 bases; J trimming: 3 bases; junction bases outside the gene matches: 5. The CDR3 protein is CSVRTGTDTGELFF. The CDR3 bases are TGCAGCGTTCGGACAGGGACGGACACCGGGGAGCTGTTTTTT.

The J gene is TRBJ2-2, the V gene TRBV13, with 11 bases matching TRBD2. Germline V gives CDR1 PRHDT, CDR2 FYEKMQ (reference sequence). CDR3 length: 15 residues. Germline trimming cut 6 bases from V and 6 bases from J; bases unmatched to any gene: 6. The CDR3 bases are TGTGCCAGCAGGCCTAGCGGGAGGAGGGCCGGGGAGCTGTTTTTT. This codes for CASRPSGRRAGELFF.

Ten or more counts support this clone. A much larger clone differs from this one at a single base, so this may be a read error. The chain uses TRBV9 and TRBJ2-1, with 10 positions matching TRBD2. There are 17 residues in the CDR3. Germline V CDR1 and CDR2: SGDLS, YYNGEE. CDR3 nucleotide sequence: TGTGCCAGCAGCGTAGAGCAGCGGGGGGGCCCCTACAATGAGCGGTTCTTC. Protein sequence: CASSVEQRGGPYNERFF.

This clone was observed many times. The V and J genes are TRBV10-3 and TRBJ2-5, with D maybe TRBD1 (6 bases). The CDR3 consists of 13 residues. V lost 3 bases and J lost 7, with 12 bases in between. Looked up from germline, CDR1 is ENHRY and CDR2 is SYGVKD. The CDR3: CAISDLSQGTQYF. The CDR3 nucleotides are TGTGCCATCAGTGATCTTTCACAGGGGACCCAGTACTTC.

This clone was counted at least ten times. The V call is TRBV20-1, the J call TRBJ1-5, with a possible D match to TRBD1 (5 bases). Germline-derived CDR1 and CDR2 are DFQATT and SNEGSKA (reference sequence). The CDR3 contains 13 residues. Trimming removed 3 bases from V and 5 bases from J, with 11 bases in between. Here the CDR3 DNA reads TGCAGTGCTAGCGAGGGGAGGGATCAGCCCCAGCATTTT. It yields the protein CSASEGRDQPQHF.

The table lists this clone with many counts. The rearrangement joins TRBV5-6 to TRBJ2-1, with 9 bases aligning to TRBD2. The CDR3 totals 15 residues. Germline CDR1 reads SGHDT; CDR2 reads YYEEEE. V dropped 0 bases and J dropped 7; count of bases not matched to a gene: 5. CDR3 region: CASSLAEREVNEQFF. CDR3 DNA: TGTGCCAGCAGCTTGGCTGAGCGGGAGGTAAATGAGCAGTTCTTC.

This clone was picked up many times. The rearrangement links TRBV24-1 to TRBJ2-3; TRBD1 matches at 8 bases. The CDR3 is 15 residues long. Trimming at V came to 9 bases and at J to 3 bases, leaving 10 bases not matched to a gene. From germline, CDR1 is KGHDR and CDR2 SFDVKD. The CDR3 reads CATGAGGRVTDTQYF. CDR3 DNA sequence: TGTGCCACCGGGGCAGGGGGCCGAGTGACAGATACGCAGTATTTT.

This clone was found a few times. V is TRBV6-2 or TRBV6-3 and J is TRBJ1-3; D is possibly TRBD1 (5 bases). The CDR3 runs 12 residues. V lost 4 bases and J 8 bases, leaving 9 bases between the germline ends. Germline V lookup: CDR1 MNHEY, CDR2 SVGEGT. CDR3 coding DNA: TGTGCCAGCAGTTCTCAGGGATACACCATATATTTT. Residues: CASSSQGYTIYF.

The CDR3 sequence: CASSPTGYGYTF. The CDR3 nucleotides are TGTGCCAGCTCACCGACAGGGTATGGCTACACCTTC. This chain links TRBV18 with TRBJ1-2; the match to TRBD1 covers 7 bases. V lost 3 bases and J lost 5; bases outside the gene matches: 0. CDR1 and CDR2 (germline): KGHSH, LQKENI. This CDR3 region has 12 residues.

This clone appeared a few times. This chain uses TRBV28 with TRBJ2-3; no firm D call. V was shortened by 7 bases and J by 2 bases, with 10 bases between the two germline ends. Per germline, CDR1 MDHEN and CDR2 SYDVKM. The CDR3 spans 13 residues. The DNA of the CDR3 is TGTGCCAGCATCACTACCGCCACAGATACGCAGTATTTT. Translated, it gives CASITTATDTQYF. The entire variable domain, with the rest obtained from reference TRBV28 and TRBJ2-3, is as follows: DVKVTQSSRYLVKRTGEKVFLECVQDMDHENMFWYRQDPGLGLRLIYFSYDVKMKEKGDIPEGYSVSREKKERFSLILESASTNQTSMYLCASITTATDTQYFGPGTRLTVL.

The chain joins TRBV30 to TRBJ2-1, with 12 bases fitting TRBD2. This CDR3 region has 15 residues. J gave up 6 bases and V 3 bases, and 6 bases lay outside the gene matches. Germline V CDR1 and CDR2: GTSNPN, SVGIG (reference sequence). CDR3 sequence: CAWSLGLAGTNEQFF. As DNA, the CDR3 is TGTGCCTGGAGCCTAGGACTAGCGGGAACCAATGAGCAGTTCTTC.

Within the sample, this clone is medium-sized. The chain has TRBV6-6 and TRBJ2-7, with a tentative D call TRBD1 (6 bases). V was clipped by 0 bases and J by 6 bases, with 12 bases between them. Germline V gene sequence: CDR1 MNHNY, CDR2 SVGAGI (reference sequence). There are 14 residues in the CDR3. The CDR3 DNA sequence: TGTGCCAGCAGTTACTCTAGTTCCAGGGGCGAGCAGTACTTC. Translation gives CASSYSSSRGEQYF.